The following is a T cell receptor beta chain sequence with its context. From germline, CDR1 is SGHKS and CDR2 YYEKEE (reference sequence). With V trimmed by 3 bases and J by 0 bases, 3 bases remained unmatched. The CDR3 consists of 15 residues. The data stem from a study of cytomegalovirus exposure and HLA in healthy donors. PCR was performed using 60 Vbeta and 13 Jbeta primers. Produced via immunoSEQ multiplex PCR; TCRdb's table is partial and in-frame only. The top ten hold 1.2% of the sample, which has 100,000 or so clones, about 79% seen once. The sequencing input was PBMCs. The chain uses TRBV5-5 and TRBJ2-5; 9 bases are shared with TRBD1. This clonotype was obtained from a woman younger than 30 in good health and CMV-seronegative. The CDR3 DNA is TGTGCCAGCAGCTCGACAGGGGGGCACCAAGAGACCCAGTACTTC. As protein: CASSSTGGHQETQYF.